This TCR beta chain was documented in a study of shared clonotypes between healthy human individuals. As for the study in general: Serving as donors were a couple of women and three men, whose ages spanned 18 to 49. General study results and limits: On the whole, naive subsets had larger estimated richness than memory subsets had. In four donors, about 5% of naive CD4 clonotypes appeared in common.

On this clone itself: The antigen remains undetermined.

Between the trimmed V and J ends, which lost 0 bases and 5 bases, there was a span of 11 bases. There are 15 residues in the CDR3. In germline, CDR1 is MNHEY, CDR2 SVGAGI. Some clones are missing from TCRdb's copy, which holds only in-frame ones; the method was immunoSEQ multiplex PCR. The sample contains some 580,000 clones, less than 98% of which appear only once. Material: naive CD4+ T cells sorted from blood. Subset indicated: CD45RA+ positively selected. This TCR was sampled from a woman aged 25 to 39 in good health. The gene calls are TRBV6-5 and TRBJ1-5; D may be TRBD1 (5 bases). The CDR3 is CASSYSKGPHQPQHF. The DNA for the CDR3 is TGTGCCAGCAGTTACTCGAAGGGACCCCATCAGCCCCAGCATTTT.